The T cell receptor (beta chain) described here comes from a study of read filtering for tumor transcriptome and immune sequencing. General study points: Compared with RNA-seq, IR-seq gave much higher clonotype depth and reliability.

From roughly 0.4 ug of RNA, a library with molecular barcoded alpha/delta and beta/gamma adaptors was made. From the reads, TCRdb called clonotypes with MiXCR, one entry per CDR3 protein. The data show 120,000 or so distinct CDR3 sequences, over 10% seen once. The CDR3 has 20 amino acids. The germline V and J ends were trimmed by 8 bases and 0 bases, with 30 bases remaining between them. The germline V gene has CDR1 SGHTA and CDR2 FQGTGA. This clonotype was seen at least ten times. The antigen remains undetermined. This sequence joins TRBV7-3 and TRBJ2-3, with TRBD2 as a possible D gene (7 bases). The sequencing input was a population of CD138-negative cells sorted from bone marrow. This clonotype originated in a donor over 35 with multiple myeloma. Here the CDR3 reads CASPRGPGKSGGRSTDTQYF. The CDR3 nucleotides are TGTGCCAGCCCCCGTGGGCCGGGGAAGTCGGGGGGCCGGAGCACAGATACGCAGTATTTT.